Sequencing of this TCR beta chain was carried out in a study of shared clonotypes between healthy human individuals. Study observations and caveats: Memory subsets generally showed smaller estimated richness than naive subsets did.

Measured with immunoSEQ multiplex PCR; TCRdb has only the in-frame clones, and not every one. The repertoire holds approximately 500,000 clones, with 90% to 97% as singletons. After removal of 4 bases from V and 3 bases from J, the junction contained 5 bases not matched to a gene. The CDR3 sequence is 14 residues long. Germline CDR1 LNHDA, CDR2 SQIVND (reference sequence). Points on this clone: No antigen is known for it.

The chain recombines TRBV19 with TRBJ2-7, with 8 bases identical to TRBD1. This receptor was obtained from a woman aged 30 to 39 in good health. Sequenced sample: naive CD4+ T cells sorted from blood. As for subset: CD45RA+ positively selected. The CDR3 loop reads CASSNRDRNYEQYF. CDR3 nucleotides: TGTGCCAGTAGTAACCGGGACAGGAACTACGAGCAGTACTTC.